This T cell receptor (beta chain) was retrieved from a study of type 1 regulatory T cells. Study overall: T-allo10 is a Tr1-enriched, alloantigen-specific CD4 T cell product made in vitro.

From the reads, TCRdb called clonotypes with MiXCR, one entry per CDR3 protein. This table holds 68,000 or so distinct CDR3 sequences, about 50% found once. A note on this clonotype: The target antigen is unknown. The junction does not match germline at one end; this may be a read error.

The CDR3 loop spans 17 amino acids. Germline CDR1 and CDR2: MGHRA and YSYEKL. Overall study findings and caveats: Compared with non-Tr1 cells, Tr1 cells showed a narrower TCR repertoire.

This clonotype was sampled from a human donor in good health. The genes are TRBV4-1 and TRBJ2-7, with 14 bases identical to TRBD2. The sequencing sample was made of cultured non-Tr1 T cells, either the whole culture or a sorted T cell fraction (not recorded which). This CDR3 reads CASSLRTSGGLSSEQYF. The CDR3 coding sequence is TGCGCCAGCAGCCTCCGGACTAGCGGGGGGCTTTCCTCCGAGCAGTACTTC.